Below are 30 T cell receptor beta chains sequenced from a single sample in a study of blood T cell repertoires in COVID-19. Only in-frame clones appear in the TCRdb table, and some are missing; sequencing was by immunoSEQ multiplex PCR. This repertoire shows approximately 290,000 clones, around 90% found once; its top ten account for approximately 1.2%. The sample consisted of PBMCs or T cells enriched from blood (not recorded which). The receptors come from a woman aged 25 to 39 who had recovered from COVID-19.

This clone has only one observation. The chain has TRBV28 and TRBJ2-7; 7 bases fit TRBD1. With 7 bases clipped from V and 0 bases from J, the junction kept 9 bases outside the gene matches. The CDR3 contains 15 residues. CDR1 MDHEN and CDR2 SYDVKM come from the germline V gene. The CDR3 sequence is CASISGTAVSYEQYF. The CDR3 region has the DNA TGTGCCAGCATTTCCGGGACAGCGGTCTCCTACGAGCAGTACTTC.

As for this clone: The identical CDR3 is also encoded by other nucleotide sequences in the sample. V is TRBV7-2 and J is TRBJ1-1, with 8 bases aligning to TRBD1. The V and J ends lost 5 bases and 1 base, in that order; junction bases with no gene match: 9. The CDR3 consists of 16 residues. CDR1 is SGHTA, CDR2 FQGNSA, per germline. The CDR3 loop is CASSPPDRAGNTEAFF. Written as DNA, the CDR3 is TGTGCCAGCAGCCCGCCGGACAGGGCAGGGAACACTGAAGCTTTCTTT.

This sequence joins TRBV14 and TRBJ1-2, with D perhaps matching TRBD1 (5 bases). In germline, CDR1 is SGHDN, CDR2 FVKESK. The CDR3 runs 14 residues. Trimming stripped 0 bases from V and 3 bases from J, with 8 bases between. This CDR3 reads CASSQDPRDYGYTF. In nucleotides, the CDR3 is TGTGCCAGCAGCCAAGACCCCAGGGACTATGGCTACACCTTC.

The rearrangement uses TRBV6-2 or TRBV6-3 and TRBJ2-5; 8 bases are shared with TRBD2. Germline CDR1 reads MNHEY; CDR2 reads SVGEGT. This CDR3 is built from 15 residues. The V segment lost 5 bases and the J segment 4 bases; nucleotides outside the gene matches: 9. This chain's CDR3 is CASSTPGGRSETQYF. The CDR3 nucleotides are TGTGCCAGCAGTACCCCGGGGGGGAGATCAGAGACCCAGTACTTC.

V usage is TRBV7-3 and J usage is TRBJ2-3; TRBD2 is a possible D gene (6 bases). Germline V gene sequence: CDR1 SGHTA, CDR2 FQGTGA. V lost 4 bases, J lost 2 bases, and 10 bases lay in between. This CDR3 is built from 14 residues. CDR3 nucleotides: TGTGCCAGCAGCTCCATAGCGGTCACAGATACGCAGTATTTT. Translated, it gives CASSSIAVTDTQYF. The full variable domain, its missing parts supplied by reference TRBV7-3 and TRBJ2-3, is GAGVSQTPSNKVTEKGKYVELRCDPISGHTALYWYRQSLGQGPEFLIYFQGTGAADDSGLPNDRFFAVRPEGSVSTLKIQRTERGDSAVYLCASSSIAVTDTQYFGPGTRLTVL.

This clone was counted once. This chain uses TRBV28 with TRBJ1-1; 10 nucleotides align to TRBD1. The V gene end was trimmed by 5 bases and the J gene end by 6 bases; junction bases not matched to a gene: 6. Germline assignment: CDR1 MDHEN and CDR2 SYDVKM. This CDR3 has 14 amino acids. The CDR3 sequence: CASSIGQGGAEAFF. The CDR3 nucleotides read TGTGCCAGCAGTATTGGACAGGGGGGGGCTGAAGCTTTCTTT.

This sequence joins TRBV28 and TRBJ2-6; 8 positions agree with TRBD2. V gave up 4 bases and J gave up 3 bases; unmatched junction bases: 11. The CDR3 is made up of 18 amino acids. Germline CDR1 reads MDHEN; CDR2 reads SYDVKM. This CDR3 reads CASSSSGRLPFGANVLTF. CDR3 DNA: TGTGCCAGCAGTTCCAGCGGGAGACTCCCGTTTGGGGCCAACGTCCTGACTTTC.

The chain employs TRBV28 and TRBJ2-3; 9 bases agree with TRBD2. After removal of 5 bases from V and 2 bases from J, the junction contained 11 bases not matched to a gene. The CDR3 has 17 residues. Looked up from germline, CDR1 is MDHEN and CDR2 is SYDVKM. CDR3 sequence reads: CASSPMGLADYTDTQYF. As DNA, the CDR3 is TGTGCCAGCAGTCCAATGGGACTAGCAGACTACACAGATACGCAGTATTTT.

V is TRBV5-1 and J is TRBJ1-5; the D gene is possibly TRBD1 (6 bases). V was trimmed by 0 bases and J by 2 bases, leaving 9 bases between them. Germline V gives CDR1 SGHRS, CDR2 YFSETQ. This CDR3 contains 15 residues. CDR3 sequence reads: CASSLGTVGNQPQHF. The CDR3 coding sequence is TGCGCCAGCAGCTTGGGGACAGTAGGCAATCAGCCCCAGCATTTT.

The gene calls are TRBV6-5 and TRBJ2-1; TRBD2 might be the D (6 bases). The CDR3 runs 14 residues. Per germline, CDR1 MNHEY and CDR2 SVGAGI. The V end was cut by 7 bases, the J end by 9 bases, with 19 bases between. CDR3 amino acids: CASTAIGGFGEQFF. The CDR3 DNA reads TGTGCCAGCACCGCAATCGGAGGGTTCGGTGAGCAGTTCTTC.

The rearrangement joins TRBV5-4 to TRBJ2-7, with D maybe TRBD2 (5 bases). This CDR3 contains 14 residues. Germline V gene data show CDR1 as SGHNT and CDR2 as YYREEE (reference sequence). Trimming took 2 bases from V and 5 from J, leaving 14 bases between them. CDR3 DNA: TGTGCCAGCAGCTTCGGAGGAGTATCCCACGAGCAGTACTTC. Protein: CASSFGGVSHEQYF.

The chain is built from TRBV3-1 (or the pseudogene TRBV3-2) and TRBJ2-1; 9 bases align to TRBD2. Germline V gives CDR1 LGHDT, CDR2 YNNKEL (reference sequence). This CDR3 has 15 residues. V shed 5 bases and J 2 bases; nucleotides not matched to a gene: 4. In DNA form, the CDR3 reads TGTGCCAGCAGCTCGACTAGCGGAGCCTACAATGAGCAGTTCTTC. Protein: CASSSTSGAYNEQFF.

The chain combines TRBV7-2 with TRBJ2-1, with TRBD1 as a possible D gene (6 bases). The CDR3 has 14 amino acids. V was shortened by 4 bases and J by 6 bases, with 13 bases between the two germline ends. Per the germline V gene, CDR1 is SGHTA and CDR2 is FQGNSA. DNA for the CDR3: TGTGCCAGCAGCTCACGGGACACCCGCAATGAGCAGTTCTTC. The encoded protein is CASSSRDTRNEQFF.

The chain links TRBV27 to TRBJ1-1; D might be TRBD1 (6 bases). Germline CDR1 reads MNHEY; CDR2 reads SMNVEV (reference sequence). The CDR3 covers 19 residues. Trimming pared 1 base from V and 4 bases from J, leaving 25 bases between. The CDR3 loop reads CASSLFRFGGELGGTEAFF. CDR3 sequence (DNA): TGTGCCAGCAGTTTATTTCGGTTTGGGGGCGAACTCGGTGGCACTGAAGCTTTCTTT.

This clone was seen just once. V gene TRBV10-3 combines with J gene TRBJ2-2, with D tentatively TRBD1 (5 bases). The CDR3 totals 14 residues. Germline V CDR1 and CDR2: ENHRY, SYGVKD. V lost 4 bases and J lost 4, with 10 bases in between. The DNA for the CDR3 is TGTGCCATCAGTGCAGGGATGAGCACCGGGGAGCTGTTTTTT. As protein: CAISAGMSTGELFF.

The V call is TRBV30, the J call TRBJ2-2; 7 bases align to TRBD2. Germline V gives CDR1 GTSNPN, CDR2 SVGIG (reference sequence). Trimming removed 5 bases from V and 0 bases from J; junction bases left unmatched: 18. There are 19 residues in the CDR3. As DNA, the CDR3 is TGTGCCTGGGAGTACGAGGGACTAAGTCTCGCCGCGAACACCGGGGAGCTGTTTTTT. Encoded protein: CAWEYEGLSLAANTGELFF.

A single count supports this clone. The rearrangement joins TRBV9 to TRBJ2-1; TRBD2 matches 8 bases. Trimming took 4 bases from V and 7 from J; bases not matched to a gene: 10. Germline V lookup: CDR1 SGDLS, CDR2 YYNGEE. This CDR3 has 15 residues. The CDR3 region is CASSSTSGRWNEQFF. As DNA, the CDR3 is TGTGCCAGCAGCTCCACTAGCGGCCGGTGGAATGAGCAGTTCTTC.

The rearrangement joins TRBV11-2 to TRBJ2-1; tentative D call: TRBD1 (6 bases). The CDR3 contains 13 residues. V was clipped by 3 bases and J by 8 bases, with 11 bases between them. From germline, CDR1 is SGHAT and CDR2 FQNNGV. The CDR3 sequence: CASSLRTVDEQFF. For the CDR3, the DNA is TGTGCCAGCAGCTTGAGGACAGTGGATGAGCAGTTCTTC. Filled out from reference TRBV11-2 and TRBJ2-1, the complete variable domain reads EAGVAQSPRYKIIEKRQSVAFWCNPISGHATLYWYQQILGQGPKLLIQFQNNGVVDDSQLPKDRFSAERLKGVDSTLKIQPAKLEDSAVYLCASSLRTVDEQFFGPGTRLTVL.

The rearrangement uses TRBV27 and TRBJ1-6; no firm D call. The CDR3 is 17 amino acids. The V gene's germline CDR1 is MNHEY and CDR2 SMNVEV (reference sequence). Trimming shortened V by 2 bases and J by 0 bases, and 11 bases separated the two germline ends. Written as DNA, the CDR3 is TGTGCCAGCAGTTTAGAGGGAAGGAGCTCCTATAATTCACCCCTCCACTTT. This encodes CASSLEGRSSYNSPLHF.

The V call is TRBV5-1, the J call TRBJ2-5; TRBD2 aligns across 16 bases. The V gene end was trimmed by 3 bases and the J gene end by 5 bases; junction bases not matched to a gene: 7. The germline gives CDR1 SGHRS, CDR2 YFSETQ. The CDR3 contains 17 residues. The CDR3 bases are TGCGCCAGCAGCTCCACCGGGACTAGCGGGAGGGGTGAGACCCAGTACTTC. It is translated as CASSSTGTSGRGETQYF.

This clone occurred once. V gene TRBV18 combines with J gene TRBJ2-3, with D maybe TRBD1 (7 bases). Germline-derived CDR1 and CDR2 are KGHSH and LQKENI. The germline V and J ends were trimmed by 3 bases and 2 bases, with 12 bases remaining between them. The CDR3 contains 15 residues. In DNA form, the CDR3 reads TGTGCCAGCTCACCTGGAGGGGGCAACACAGATACGCAGTATTTT. Protein product: CASSPGGGNTDTQYF.

In its sample, this clone was seen once. The rearrangement joins TRBV19 to TRBJ1-1, with 8 positions matching TRBD1. The J segment lost 0 bases and the V segment lost 5 bases, leaving 2 bases of the junction unmatched. This CDR3 comprises 14 residues. Germline CDR1 is LNHDA and CDR2 is SQIVND (reference sequence). CDR3 region: CASSWTGLNTEAFF. DNA for the CDR3: TGTGCCAGTAGTTGGACAGGGTTGAACACTGAAGCTTTCTTT.

The V call is TRBV19, the J call TRBJ1-5; D is ambiguous. With 3 bases removed from V and 5 bases from J, the gap between germline ends came to 5 bases. Germline V gene data show CDR1 as LNHDA and CDR2 as SQIVND (reference sequence). This CDR3 has 12 residues. This CDR3 reads CASSITYQPQHF. DNA of the CDR3: TGTGCCAGTAGTATTACTTATCAGCCCCAGCATTTT.

V gene TRBV9 combines with J gene TRBJ2-1; 8 bases are a match to TRBD2. V lost 3 bases, J lost 0 bases, and 8 bases stayed unmatched. The CDR3 contains 17 residues. Germline V lookup: CDR1 SGDLS, CDR2 YYNGEE. Here the CDR3 reads CASSASSGLSSYNEQFF. CDR3 coding DNA: TGTGCCAGCAGCGCCTCTAGCGGGCTCAGCTCCTACAATGAGCAGTTCTTC.

This clone was recorded only once. The V call is TRBV28, the J call TRBJ2-5, with a possible D match to TRBD1 (5 bases). Trimming removed 2 bases at V and 5 bases at J, with 12 bases between. Germline V gene sequence: CDR1 MDHEN, CDR2 SYDVKM. The CDR3 covers 14 residues. CDR3 bases: TGTGCCAGCAGTTTAGGCAGGGATGCGGAGACCCAGTACTTC. Protein sequence: CASSLGRDAETQYF.

This clone was detected only a few times. The chain carries TRBV29-1 and TRBJ2-1; TRBD2 matches 13 bases. V lost 0 bases and J lost 10; bases outside the gene matches: 6. Germline V gives CDR1 SQVTM, CDR2 ANQGSEA. This CDR3 region has 15 residues. The CDR3 coding sequence is TGCAGCGTTGAAGATCGGACTAGCGGGAGATGGGAGCAGTTCTTC. It is translated as CSVEDRTSGRWEQFF.

V gene TRBV6-5 combines with J gene TRBJ1-2; D unresolved. The CDR3 runs to 16 residues. V was shortened by 0 bases and J by 5 bases, with 16 bases between the two germline ends. CDR1 MNHEY and CDR2 SVGAGI come from the germline V gene. The CDR3 spells CASSYSSQVPLYGYTF. CDR3 sequence (DNA): TGTGCCAGCAGTTACTCGAGTCAGGTACCACTTTATGGCTACACCTTC.

The chain couples TRBV5-4 to TRBJ1-2; TRBD1 matches 9 bases. This CDR3 is built from 12 residues. The V gene's germline CDR1 is SGHNT and CDR2 YYREEE (reference sequence). V lost 2 bases to trimming and J lost 10 bases; unmatched junction nucleotides: 3. The CDR3 DNA is TGTGCCAGCAGCTTCGGACAGGGGTTCTACACCTTC. It is translated as CASSFGQGFYTF.

This rearrangement joins TRBV6-4 to TRBJ2-1; 10 nucleotides align to TRBD1. The CDR3 extends over 16 amino acids. After removal of 6 bases from V and 7 bases from J, the junction contained 12 bases not matched to a gene. Germline-derived CDR1 and CDR2 are MRHNA and SNTAGT. The CDR3 region has the DNA TGTGCCAGCAGCCACTCCCCGGGACAGGGGAAGAATGAGCAGTTCTTC. Its translation: CASSHSPGQGKNEQFF.

V gene TRBV29-1 combines with J gene TRBJ2-6, with TRBD2 matching over 8 bases. V gave up 3 bases and J gave up 2 bases; unmatched junction bases: 9. The CDR3 sequence is 17 residues long. Germline V lookup: CDR1 SQVTM, CDR2 ANQGSEA. The CDR3 nucleotides read TGCAGCGTTGAGAGGGCGGGAGGCCGTCCTGGGGCCAACGTCCTGACTTTC. Translated, it gives CSVERAGGRPGANVLTF.